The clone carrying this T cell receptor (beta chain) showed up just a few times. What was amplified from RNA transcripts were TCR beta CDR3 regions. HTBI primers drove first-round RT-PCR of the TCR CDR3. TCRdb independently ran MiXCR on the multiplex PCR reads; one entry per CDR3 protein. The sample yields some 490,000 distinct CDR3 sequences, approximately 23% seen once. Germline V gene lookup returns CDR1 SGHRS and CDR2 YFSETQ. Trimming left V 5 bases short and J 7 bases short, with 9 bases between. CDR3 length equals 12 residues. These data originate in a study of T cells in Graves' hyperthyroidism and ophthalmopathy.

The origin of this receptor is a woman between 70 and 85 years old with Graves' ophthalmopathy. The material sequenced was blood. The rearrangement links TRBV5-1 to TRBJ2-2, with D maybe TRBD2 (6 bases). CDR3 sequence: CASSWDFGELFF. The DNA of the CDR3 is TGCGCCAGCAGTTGGGACTTCGGGGAGCTGTTTTTT.